Listed below are T cell receptor beta chains from one sample, sequenced in a study of blood T cells in healthy people across ages. MiXCR was run by TCRdb on the 5' RACE reads, yielding one entry per CDR3 protein. The repertoire holds about 800,000 distinct CDR3 sequences, with more than 20% as singletons. These data were also reused for a study on T cells of mothers and their children.

Sequencing input: blood. All receptors derive from a boy aged 10-17 years in good health. CDR3s include the opening cysteine and the closing phenylalanine or tryptophan.

V,J,CDR3
TRBV7-2,TRBJ2-2,CASSSSQGLFSGELFF
TRBV6-5,TRBJ2-2,CASSYSNRNTGELFF
TRBV28,TRBJ2-3,CASSLLAGGQGTDTQYF
TRBV18,TRBJ1-5,CASSPQELGSNQPQHF
TRBV9,TRBJ1-1,CASSLNPRGTEAFF
TRBV12-3/TRBV12-4,TRBJ1-1,CASRTGGLEAFF
TRBV20-1,TRBJ1-1,CSGRGVTEAFF
TRBV27,TRBJ2-3,CASSSLFPGQGAGPSTDTQYF
TRBV4-3,TRBJ2-7,CASSQVEGVYEQYF
TRBV4-1,TRBJ1-5,CASSQDGTGGVEPQHF
TRBV5-6,TRBJ2-1,CASSLNGGNEQFF
TRBV19,-,CASSTGTSGRVYEQYF
TRBV6-1,TRBJ2-7,CASSEARRAYEQYF
TRBV2,TRBJ2-2,CASSDSGRANTGELFF